The clone carrying this T cell receptor beta chain has ten or more counts. Its antigen is not identified. This sample was taken from a study of identical twins. The CDR3 length is 15 residues. V was clipped by 0 bases and J by 3 bases; unmatched bases: 3. The germline V gene has CDR1 LGHNA and CDR2 YSLEER. TCRdb fed the 5' RACE reads into MiXCR, producing one record per CDR3 protein. The sample holds 250,000 to 350,000 distinct CDR3 sequences, more than 8% seen once. Notes on the study in general: Out-of-frame alpha sequences common to twins exhibited a surplus of low generation probability. Analyses of zero insertions could, in part, be confounded by invariant MAIT and iNKT cells. Cord blood beta clonotypes that were abundant carried fewer insertions, and memory repertoires showed no such trend. In beta out-of-frame sequences, the excess sharing between twins was weaker.

These data also featured in a second study, about yellow fever vaccine responses in identical twins.

The chain uses TRBV4-3 and TRBJ2-7, with 9 positions matching TRBD1. The material sequenced was CD8+ T cells sorted from blood. The sequence came from a woman between 18 and 30 years old in good health. CDR3 amino acids: CASSQDRQGVYEQYF. Written as DNA, the CDR3 is TGCGCCAGCAGCCAAGATCGACAGGGGGTCTACGAGCAGTACTTC.